This entry describes one T cell receptor beta chain. Its antigen is undetermined. With 300,000 cells each, the CD8+ T cell subsets were individually sorted in triplicate. The sample comes from a study of CXCR3-negative and CXCR3-positive naive CD8 T cells. Notes on the study in general: Naive cells that were CXCR3-negative or CXCR3-positive used TRBV-TRBJ genes alike, while memory cells diverged. In both naive subsets diversity was comparably high, whereas memory CD8+ cells showed much lower diversity.

Through 5' RACE with UMI labels, the TRB cDNA libraries were prepared. Reanalyzing the 5' RACE reads, TCRdb keeps one entry per CDR3 protein, without DNA. Its listing shows 100,000 to 150,000 distinct CDR3 sequences. The origin of this receptor is a human donor in good health. Some clones in this sample may be carry-over from other donors' samples. The source material was naive CXCR3- CD8+ T cells from blood. Regarding subset: CD45RO-CCR7+CD27+CD95- naive CD8+ T cells lacking CXCR3 (TNR3-).

CDR3 sequence: CATQRGPVTEAFF. The rearrangement joins TRBV27 to TRBJ1-1. There are 13 residues in the CDR3. Germline V CDR1 and CDR2: MNHEY, SMNVEV (reference sequence).